This TCR beta chain originates from a study of T cell changes during pregnancy in multiple sclerosis (dated by TCRdb to the late 2010s). Background on the whole study: The study examined how the T cell repertoire changed over the course of pregnancy in women with multiple sclerosis.

Relative to germline, V is 2 bases shorter and J is 5 bases shorter, with 7 bases between their ends. Per the germline V gene (reference sequence), GTSNPN is the CDR1 and SVGIG is the CDR2. Including the terminal cysteine and phenylalanine, the CDR3 comprises 13 residues. Kept here is only the CDR3 DNA, which spans 39 bases and is read in frame from base 1. A word on this clone: The antigen it recognizes is unknown. Base qualities are not at hand, and no much larger clone is one base apart.

The library came from the immunoSEQ multiplex PCR assay. Entries here come from immuneACCESS through TCRdb and include only in-frame sequences with V and J called. Some clones fail to appear in such tables; in the studies checked, an unresolved V gene covers under half of the shortfall, and the cause of the remainder is unknown. This sample is represented by more than 90,000 clones; 85% to 95% of them were singletons. Of the sample, 2% to 2.5% falls within the top ten clones. The sequencing used peripheral blood, collected after pregnancy. The sequence is built from TRBV30 and TRBJ1-6; no D segment can be confidently identified. The clonotype was recovered from a female donor with multiple sclerosis, enrolled in a pregnancy study. The encoded CDR3 is CAWSSSDNSPLHF. DNA sequence: TGTGCCTGGAGTAGTAGCGATAATTCACCCCTCCACTTT.